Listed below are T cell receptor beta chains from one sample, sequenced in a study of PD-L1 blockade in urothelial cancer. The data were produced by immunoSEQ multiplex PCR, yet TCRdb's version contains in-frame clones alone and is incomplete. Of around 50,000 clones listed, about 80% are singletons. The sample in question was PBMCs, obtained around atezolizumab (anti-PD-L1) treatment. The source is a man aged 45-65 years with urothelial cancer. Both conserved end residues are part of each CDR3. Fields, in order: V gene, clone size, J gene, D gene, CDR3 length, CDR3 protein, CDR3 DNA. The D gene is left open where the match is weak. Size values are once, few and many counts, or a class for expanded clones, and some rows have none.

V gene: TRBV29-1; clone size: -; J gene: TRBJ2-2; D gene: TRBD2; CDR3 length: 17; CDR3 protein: CRKKATSSTLNTGELFF; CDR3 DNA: TGCAGGAAAAAGGCGACTAGCTCTACTCTTAACACCGGGGAGCTGTTTTTT
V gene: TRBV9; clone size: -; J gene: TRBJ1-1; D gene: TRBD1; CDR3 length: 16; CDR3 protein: CASSVGTGGVWTEAFF; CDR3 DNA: TGTGCCAGCAGCGTCGGGACAGGGGGTGTTTGGACTGAAGCTTTCTTT
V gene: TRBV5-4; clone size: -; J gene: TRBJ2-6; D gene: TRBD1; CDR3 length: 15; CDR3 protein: CASSSGGAGANVLTF; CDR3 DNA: TGTGCCAGCAGCTCAGGGGGCGCTGGGGCCAACGTCCTGACTTTC
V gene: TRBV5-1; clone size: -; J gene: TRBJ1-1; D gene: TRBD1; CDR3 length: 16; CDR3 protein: CASSPDSGTGNTEAFF; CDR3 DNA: TGCGCCAGCAGCCCGGACTCAGGGACAGGGAACACTGAAGCTTTCTTT
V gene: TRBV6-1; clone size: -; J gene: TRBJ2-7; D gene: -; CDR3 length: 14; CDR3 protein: CASSEAGSSYEQYF; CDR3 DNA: TGTGCCAGCAGTGAAGCGGGCAGCTCCTACGAGCAGTACTTC
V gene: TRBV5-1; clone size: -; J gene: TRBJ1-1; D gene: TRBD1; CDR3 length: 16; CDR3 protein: CASSLRQGAMNTEAFF; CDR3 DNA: TGCGCCAGCAGCTTAAGACAGGGCGCGATGAACACTGAAGCTTTCTTT
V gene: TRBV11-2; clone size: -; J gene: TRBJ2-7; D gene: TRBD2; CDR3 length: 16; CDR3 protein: CASSSRQRGVSYEQYF; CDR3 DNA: TGTGCCAGCAGCTCTAGACAGCGGGGGGTCTCCTACGAGCAGTACTTC
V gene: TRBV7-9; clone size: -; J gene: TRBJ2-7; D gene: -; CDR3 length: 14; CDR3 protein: CASSPRGFRDEQYF; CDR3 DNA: TGTGCCAGCAGCCCAAGGGGGTTTAGGGACGAGCAGTACTTC
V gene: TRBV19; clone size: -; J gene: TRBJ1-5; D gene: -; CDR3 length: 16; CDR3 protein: CASSTLIAQSNQPQHF; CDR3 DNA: TGTGCCAGTAGTACCCTTATCGCGCAAAGCAATCAGCCCCAGCATTTT
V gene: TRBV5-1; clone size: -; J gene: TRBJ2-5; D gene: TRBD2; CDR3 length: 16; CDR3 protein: CASSLAGTSAAETQYF; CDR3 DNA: TGCGCCAGCAGCTTGGCGGGGACTAGCGCCGCCGAGACCCAGTACTTC
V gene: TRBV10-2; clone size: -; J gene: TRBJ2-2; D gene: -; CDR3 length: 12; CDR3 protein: CASSKHIGELFF; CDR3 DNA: TGCGCCAGCAGCAAACATATCGGGGAGCTGTTTTTT
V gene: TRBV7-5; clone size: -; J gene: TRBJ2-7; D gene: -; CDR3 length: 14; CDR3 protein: CASSLTQGYYEQYF; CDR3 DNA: TGTGCCAGCAGCTTAACCCAGGGATACTACGAGCAGTACTTC
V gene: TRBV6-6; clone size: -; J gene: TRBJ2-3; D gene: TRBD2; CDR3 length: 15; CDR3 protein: CASRPGLAGGDTQYF; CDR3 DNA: TGTGCCAGCAGGCCGGGACTAGCGGGAGGAGATACGCAGTATTTT
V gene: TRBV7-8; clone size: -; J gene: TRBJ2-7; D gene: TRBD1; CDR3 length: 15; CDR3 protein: CASSPRTGGNYEQYF; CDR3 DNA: TGTGCCAGCAGCCCCCGGACAGGGGGGAACTACGAGCAGTACTTC
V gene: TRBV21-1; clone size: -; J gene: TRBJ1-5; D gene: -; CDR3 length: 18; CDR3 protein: CASSKGLTAANSNQPQHF; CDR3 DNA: TGTGCCAGCAGCAAAGGGCTGACAGCTGCGAATTCCAATCAGCCCCAGCATTTT
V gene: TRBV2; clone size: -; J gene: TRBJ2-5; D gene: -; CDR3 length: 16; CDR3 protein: CASNEQMWDNQETQYF; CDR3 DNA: TGTGCCAGCAACGAACAGATGTGGGACAACCAAGAGACCCAGTACTTC
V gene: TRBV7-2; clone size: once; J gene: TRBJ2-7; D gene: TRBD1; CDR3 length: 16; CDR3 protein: CASSPPGQRISYEQYF; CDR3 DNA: TGTGCCAGCAGCCCGCCGGGACAGAGAATTTCCTACGAGCAGTACTTC
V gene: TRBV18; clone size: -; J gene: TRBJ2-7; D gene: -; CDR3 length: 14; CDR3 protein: CASSPLASSYEQYF; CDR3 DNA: TGTGCCAGCTCACCATTAGCGAGCTCCTACGAGCAGTACTTC
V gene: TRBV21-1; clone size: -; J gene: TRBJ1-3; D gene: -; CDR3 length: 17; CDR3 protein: CASSRVGPRGSGNTIYF; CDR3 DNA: TGTGCCAGCAGCAGAGTGGGTCCCAGGGGATCTGGAAACACCATATATTTT
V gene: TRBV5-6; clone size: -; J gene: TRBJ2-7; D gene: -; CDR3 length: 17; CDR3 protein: CASSPSEWRVVVYEQYF; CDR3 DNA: TGTGCCAGCAGCCCCAGCGAGTGGAGGGTTGTAGTCTACGAGCAGTACTTC
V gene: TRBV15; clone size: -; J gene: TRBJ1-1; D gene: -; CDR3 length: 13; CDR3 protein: CATSPSRGTEAFF; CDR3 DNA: TGTGCCACCAGCCCATCAAGGGGCACTGAAGCTTTCTTT
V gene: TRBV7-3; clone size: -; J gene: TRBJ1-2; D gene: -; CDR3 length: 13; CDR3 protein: CASSLTDRGGYTF; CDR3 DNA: TGTGCCAGCAGCTTAACCGACCGGGGTGGCTACACCTTC
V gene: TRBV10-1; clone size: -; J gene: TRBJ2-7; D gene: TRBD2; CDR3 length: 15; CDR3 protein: CASSESAGGRYEQYF; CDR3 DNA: TGCGCCAGCAGTGAGTCGGCGGGGGGGCGGTACGAGCAGTACTTC
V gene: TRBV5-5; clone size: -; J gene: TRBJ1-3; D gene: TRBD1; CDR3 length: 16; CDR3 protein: CASSKNTGVSGNTIYF; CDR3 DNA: TGTGCCAGCAGCAAGAATACAGGGGTCTCTGGAAACACCATATATTTT
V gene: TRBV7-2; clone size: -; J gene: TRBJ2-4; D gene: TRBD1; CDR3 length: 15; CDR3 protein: CASSPYRDRVNIQYF; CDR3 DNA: TGTGCCAGCAGCCCTTATCGGGACAGGGTAAACATTCAGTACTTC
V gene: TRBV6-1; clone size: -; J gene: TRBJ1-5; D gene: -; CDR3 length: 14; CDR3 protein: CASSEGTYNQPQHF; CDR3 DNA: TGTGCCAGCAGTGAAGGGACATACAATCAGCCCCAGCATTTT
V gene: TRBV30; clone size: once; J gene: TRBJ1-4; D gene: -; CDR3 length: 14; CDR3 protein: CAWSFTGSREKLFF; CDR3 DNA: TGTGCCTGGAGTTTTACAGGGAGTCGGGAAAAACTGTTTTTT
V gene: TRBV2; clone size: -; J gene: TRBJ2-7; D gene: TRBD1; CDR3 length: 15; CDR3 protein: CASRGDRAFSYEQYF; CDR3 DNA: TGTGCCAGCAGGGGGGACAGAGCCTTCTCCTACGAGCAGTACTTC
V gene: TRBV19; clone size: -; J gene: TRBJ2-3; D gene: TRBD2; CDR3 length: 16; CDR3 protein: CATAMTSGGARDTQYF; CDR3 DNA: TGTGCCACCGCCATGACTAGCGGGGGGGCAAGGGATACGCAGTATTTT
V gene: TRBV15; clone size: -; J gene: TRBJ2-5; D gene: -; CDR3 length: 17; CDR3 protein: CATSRGTGSSPKETQYF; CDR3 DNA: TGTGCCACCAGCAGAGGAACAGGGTCCTCTCCTAAAGAGACCCAGTACTTC
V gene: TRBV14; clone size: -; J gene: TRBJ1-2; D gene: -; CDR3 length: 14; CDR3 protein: CASSQDATGYGYTF; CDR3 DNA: TGTGCCAGCAGCCAAGACGCGACAGGATATGGCTACACCTTC
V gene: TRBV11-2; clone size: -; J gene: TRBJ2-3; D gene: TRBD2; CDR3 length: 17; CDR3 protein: CASSLLKIAGGTDTQYF; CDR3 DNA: TGTGCCAGCAGCTTACTGAAAATAGCGGGGGGAACAGATACGCAGTATTTT
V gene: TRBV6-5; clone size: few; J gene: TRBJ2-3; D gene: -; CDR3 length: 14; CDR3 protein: CASTVRQHTDTQYF; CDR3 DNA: TGTGCCAGCACCGTAAGACAGCACACAGATACGCAGTATTTT
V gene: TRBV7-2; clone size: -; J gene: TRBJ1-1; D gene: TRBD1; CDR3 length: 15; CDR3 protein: CASSLGTGGNTEAFF; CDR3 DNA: TGTGCCAGCAGCTTAGGGACAGGGGGGAACACTGAAGCTTTCTTT
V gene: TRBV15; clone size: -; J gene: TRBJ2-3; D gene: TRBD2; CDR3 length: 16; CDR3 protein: CATSRDLAGGTDTQYF; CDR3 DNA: TGTGCCACCAGCAGAGACCTAGCGGGGGGCACAGATACGCAGTATTTT
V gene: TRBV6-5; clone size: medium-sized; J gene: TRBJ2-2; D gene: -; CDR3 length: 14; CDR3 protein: CASSLTQGGGELFF; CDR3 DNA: TGTGCCAGCAGTTTGACCCAAGGGGGCGGGGAGCTGTTTTTT
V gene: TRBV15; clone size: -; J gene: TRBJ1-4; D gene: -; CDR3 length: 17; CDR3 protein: CATSRAPQVATNEKLFF; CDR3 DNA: TGTGCCACCAGCAGAGCGCCGCAGGTCGCAACTAATGAAAAACTGTTTTTT
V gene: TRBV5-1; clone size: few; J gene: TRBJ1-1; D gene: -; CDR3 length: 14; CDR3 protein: CASSFTVSNTEAFF; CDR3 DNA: TGCGCCAGCAGCTTTACGGTTTCGAACACTGAAGCTTTCTTT
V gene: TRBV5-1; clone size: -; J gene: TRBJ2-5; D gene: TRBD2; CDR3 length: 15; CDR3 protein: CASSMGLAGSETQYF; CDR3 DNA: TGCGCCAGCAGCATGGGACTAGCGGGTTCAGAGACCCAGTACTTC
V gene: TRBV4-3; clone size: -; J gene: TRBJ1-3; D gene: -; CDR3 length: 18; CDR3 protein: CASSQGSGGATAGNTIYF; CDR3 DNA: TGCGCCAGCAGCCAAGGGAGTGGAGGGGCAACGGCTGGAAACACCATATATTTT
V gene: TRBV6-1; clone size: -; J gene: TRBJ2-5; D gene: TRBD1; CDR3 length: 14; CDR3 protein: CASSIRGREETQYF; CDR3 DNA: TGTGCCAGCAGCATCAGGGGGCGTGAGGAGACCCAGTACTTC
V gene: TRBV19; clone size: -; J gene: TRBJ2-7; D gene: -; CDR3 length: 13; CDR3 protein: CASSLNAGYEQYF; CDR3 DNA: TGTGCCAGTAGCTTGAATGCAGGGTACGAGCAGTACTTC
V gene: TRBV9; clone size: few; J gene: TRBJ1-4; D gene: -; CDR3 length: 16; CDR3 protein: CASSAPQIQTNEKLFF; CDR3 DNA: TGTGCCAGCAGCGCCCCCCAAATACAGACTAATGAAAAACTGTTTTTT
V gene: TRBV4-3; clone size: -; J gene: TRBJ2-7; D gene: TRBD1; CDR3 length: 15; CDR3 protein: CASSQAWGTAYEQYF; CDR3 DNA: TGCGCCAGCAGCCAAGCTTGGGGGACAGCTTACGAGCAGTACTTC
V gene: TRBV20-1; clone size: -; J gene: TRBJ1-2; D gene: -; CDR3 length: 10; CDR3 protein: CSASVYGYTF; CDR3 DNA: TGCAGTGCTTCAGTTTATGGCTACACCTTC
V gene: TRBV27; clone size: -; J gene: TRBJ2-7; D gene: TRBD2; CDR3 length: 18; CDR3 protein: CASRRRASGGAVLYEQYF; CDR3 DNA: TGTGCCAGCAGGCGCCGGGCTAGCGGGGGGGCAGTATTGTACGAGCAGTACTTC
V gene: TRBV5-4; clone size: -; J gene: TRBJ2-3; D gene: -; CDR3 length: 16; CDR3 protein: CASSLVPAASTDTQYF; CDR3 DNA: TGTGCCAGCAGCTTGGTTCCAGCGGCAAGCACAGATACGCAGTATTTT
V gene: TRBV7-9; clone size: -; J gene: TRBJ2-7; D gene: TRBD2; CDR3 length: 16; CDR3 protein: CASSQGTSRNPYEQYF; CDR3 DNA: TGTGCCAGCAGCCAGGGGACTAGCAGAAATCCCTACGAGCAGTACTTC